This is a list of T cell receptor beta chains from one sample in a study of blood T cell repertoires in COVID-19. Method: immunoSEQ multiplex PCR; TCRdb's copy keeps in-frame clones and lacks some. The sample has 220,000 or so clones, about 80% seen once; the top ten hold roughly 3%. Sequencing input: peripheral blood. The receptor source for this set is a woman aged 25-40 years who had recovered from COVID-19. Each CDR3 is given with its conserved first and last residue. D genes are given only for firm matches. The size entry is marked missing in some rows and otherwise reads once, few, many or a size class.

V	size	J	D	DNA	CDR3
TRBV7-3	NA	TRBJ2-1	TRBD2	TGTGCCAGCAGCTTACGGCGGGAGGGGATCCTGGATGAGCAGTTCTTC	CASSLRREGILDEQFF
TRBV28	NA	TRBJ2-1	NA	TGTGCCAGCAGTTCCCAGGGTGGAGCCTACAATGAGCAGTTCTTC	CASSSQGGAYNEQFF
TRBV4-1	NA	TRBJ2-7	NA	TGCGCCAGCAGCCAAGACCGTGGGGGGTTTCACGAGCAGTACTTC	CASSQDRGGFHEQYF
TRBV7-6	NA	TRBJ2-7	NA	TGTGCCAGCAGCTTCGGACGGGGAGCTACCTACGAGCAGTACTTC	CASSFGRGATYEQYF
TRBV19	NA	TRBJ2-3	TRBD2	TGTGCCAGTAGCTACGGGACTAGCGGGACCGTAGATACGCAGTATTTT	CASSYGTSGTVDTQYF
TRBV5-1	NA	TRBJ2-3	TRBD2	TGCGCCAGCAGCGCCGGACTAGCGGGATACACAGATACGCAGTATTTT	CASSAGLAGYTDTQYF
TRBV18	NA	TRBJ2-7	TRBD1	TGTGCCAGCTCACCACCGAGTGTAGTAGGGACAGGGATCGCCCACGAGCAGTACTTC	CASSPPSVVGTGIAHEQYF
TRBV30	NA	TRBJ2-5	NA	TGTGCCTGGAGTGTACTAGAGGGAGAGACCCAGTACTTC	CAWSVLEGETQYF
TRBV9	NA	TRBJ2-7	NA	TGTGCCAGCAGCGTAGGCCAACACTACGAGCAGTACTTC	CASSVGQHYEQYF
TRBV4-1	NA	TRBJ1-2	NA	TGCGCCAGCAGCCAAGATGAACGACAGAACTATGGCTACACCTTC	CASSQDERQNYGYTF
TRBV28	few	TRBJ1-3	TRBD1	TGTGCCAGCAGTTCGAGCGGGACAGGGGGCGGAAACACCATATATTTT	CASSSSGTGGGNTIYF
TRBV10-3	NA	TRBJ2-1	TRBD2	TGTGCCATCAGTGATTTCCCGGGACTAGCGGGCTCCTCCGCGGGCAATGAGCAGTTCTTC	CAISDFPGLAGSSAGNEQFF
TRBV7-3	NA	TRBJ2-1	TRBD2	TGTGCCAGCAGCTTAGCGGGAGGAGGAAATGAGCAGTTCTTC	CASSLAGGGNEQFF
TRBV2	NA	TRBJ2-7	TRBD2	TGTGCCAGCATGGCTAGCGGAAAGTACGAGCAGTACTTC	CASMASGKYEQYF
TRBV28	NA	TRBJ2-3	TRBD2	TGTGCCAGCTCTAGCGGGTACACAGATACGCAGTATTTT	CASSSGYTDTQYF
TRBV2	NA	TRBJ1-1	TRBD1	TGTGCCGACAGGGGCACTGAAGCTTTCTTT	CADRGTEAFF
TRBV6-5	NA	TRBJ1-5	TRBD1	TGTGCCAGCAGCTTCGGACAGGATTATCAGCCCCAGCATTTT	CASSFGQDYQPQHF
TRBV6-4	NA	TRBJ2-1	TRBD2	TGTGCCAGCAGTGACAGGGGGACTAGCGAGATCAATGAGCAGTTCTTC	CASSDRGTSEINEQFF
TRBV5-1	NA	TRBJ2-2	TRBD2	TGCGCCAGCAGCCCAGGACTAGCGGACCATGGGGAGCTGTTTTTT	CASSPGLADHGELFF
TRBV5-4	NA	TRBJ2-7	TRBD2	TGTGCCAGCAGGATAGCGGGAGGGCCTCGGTCCGAGCAGTACTTC	CASRIAGGPRSEQYF
TRBV27	NA	TRBJ2-7	NA	TGTGCCAGCAGTCCTATTCCCCCCCCGCCGGACAGCAAAATTCAGTACGAGCAGTACTTC	CASSPIPPPPDSKIQYEQYF
TRBV25-1	NA	TRBJ2-1	TRBD2	TGTGCCAGCAGTGGTGGGACTAGCGGGAGAACAGGCAATGAGCAGTTCTTC	CASSGGTSGRTGNEQFF
TRBV29-1	NA	TRBJ2-5	TRBD2	TGCAGCGTTGGAAGCGGGAGAGGGGAGACCCAGTACTTC	CSVGSGRGETQYF
TRBV2	NA	TRBJ2-1	TRBD2	TGTGCCAGCAGCGGGGTCCGTAGCGGGCCACCACCTAAGGGCTACAATGAGCAGTTCTTC	CASSGVRSGPPPKGYNEQFF
TRBV5-1	NA	TRBJ2-1	TRBD1	TGCGCCAGCAGCTTGGGGGTGGATGCGGGACAGGGGAGAGTTGAGCAGTTCTTC	CASSLGVDAGQGRVEQFF
TRBV19	NA	TRBJ2-1	TRBD2	TGTGCCAGTAGTCCCGGGACTAGCGGCTACAATGAGCAGTTCTTC	CASSPGTSGYNEQFF
TRBV5-4	NA	TRBJ2-7	NA	TGTGCCAGCAAACCGGCCCTTGGCGGCGAGCAGTACTTC	CASKPALGGEQYF
TRBV27	NA	TRBJ1-5	NA	TGTGCCAGCAGGACCTTGACAGATTATCAGCCCCAGCATTTT	CASRTLTDYQPQHF
TRBV6-1	NA	TRBJ2-6	TRBD1	TGTGCCAGCAGTGAAGCGGGACAGCTCTTCTCTGGGGCCAACGTCCTGACTTTC	CASSEAGQLFSGANVLTF
TRBV10-1	NA	TRBJ2-2	NA	TGCGCCAGCAGTGGGAGTAGCACCGGGGAGCTGTTTTTT	CASSGSSTGELFF
TRBV9	NA	TRBJ2-2	NA	TGTGCCAGCAGCCAAGGGGGGGCGTACACCGGGGAGCTGTTTTTT	CASSQGGAYTGELFF
TRBV19	NA	TRBJ2-7	NA	TGTGCCAGTAGTATAGCCGGCCGGACAGCCTCCTACGAGCAGTACTTC	CASSIAGRTASYEQYF
TRBV19	NA	TRBJ2-7	TRBD2	TGTGCCAGTAGTGCCCACCGACTAGCGGGAGGCCAGTACGAGCAGTACTTC	CASSAHRLAGGQYEQYF
TRBV9	NA	TRBJ2-7	NA	TGTGCCAGCAGCCCCAGAGGGCGGGCCCACTACGAGCAGTACTTC	CASSPRGRAHYEQYF
TRBV6-5	once	TRBJ2-1	TRBD2	TGTGCCAGCAGTCGACTAGCGGAAAATTACAATGAGCAGTTCTTC	CASSRLAENYNEQFF
TRBV5-5	NA	TRBJ2-1	TRBD2	TGTGCCAGCAGCTTGGCAAGCGGGATCGACTACAATGAGCAGTTCTTC	CASSLASGIDYNEQFF
TRBV13	NA	TRBJ2-2	TRBD2	TGTGCCAGCAGCACCAAGCGGGAACGCACCGGGGAGCTGTTTTTT	CASSTKRERTGELFF
TRBV28	NA	TRBJ1-2	NA	TGTGCCGTCTACCCCCGGTACTGGAACTATGGCTACACCTTC	CAVYPRYWNYGYTF
TRBV5-4	NA	TRBJ2-7	NA	TGTGCCAGCAGCTCTCAGGGCTACGAGCAGTACTTC	CASSSQGYEQYF
TRBV19	NA	TRBJ1-5	TRBD1	TGTGCCAGTAGTGGGACAGGGTTTTATGGCAATCAGCCCCAGCATTTT	CASSGTGFYGNQPQHF
TRBV14	NA	TRBJ2-5	TRBD2	TGTGCCAGCAGCCAACTAGCGGGGACCCAAGAGACCCAGTACTTC	CASSQLAGTQETQYF
TRBV27	few	TRBJ1-1	NA	TGTGCCAGCAGTTTCACTGTGGAGGATTCGGGTCGAGCTTTCTTT	CASSFTVEDSGRAFF
TRBV9	NA	TRBJ2-1	NA	TGTGCCAGCAGCGTAGGTTCTAGCGTCCAAAATGAGCAGTTCTTC	CASSVGSSVQNEQFF
TRBV29-1	once	TRBJ2-1	TRBD2	TGCAGCCATCTAGCGGGTGGGAGCTCCTACAATGAGCAGTTCTTC	CSHLAGGSSYNEQFF
TRBV5-4	NA	TRBJ2-5	TRBD1	TGTGCCAGCAGCTTTGGAAGGACAGGGGGCCAAGAGACCCAGTACTTC	CASSFGRTGGQETQYF
TRBV5-1	NA	TRBJ2-3	NA	TGCGCCAGCAGCTTATTTCGCGGGGTTGGCACAGATACGCAGTATTTT	CASSLFRGVGTDTQYF
TRBV10-2	once	TRBJ1-1	TRBD1	TGCGCCAGCAGTGAACAGGGGGGGACTGAAGCTTTCTTT	CASSEQGGTEAFF
TRBV6-5	NA	TRBJ1-2	TRBD1	TGTGCCAGCAGTTGGACAGGGGGCTCTGGCTACACCTTC	CASSWTGGSGYTF
TRBV2	NA	TRBJ2-1	TRBD2	TGTGCCAGCAGTGGGACTAGTGGGGAGGGGGAGCAGTTCTTC	CASSGTSGEGEQFF
TRBV7-9	NA	TRBJ2-3	TRBD1	TGTGCCAGCAGCTCAATAACAGGGGCAGATACGCAGTATTTT	CASSSITGADTQYF
TRBV25-1	NA	TRBJ1-2	NA	TGTGCCAGCAGTGAATCCATCCCCTATGGCTACACCTTC	CASSESIPYGYTF
TRBV30	NA	TRBJ1-1	NA	TGTGCCTGGAGTGCTAGCAGGACTGAAGCTTTCTTT	CAWSASRTEAFF